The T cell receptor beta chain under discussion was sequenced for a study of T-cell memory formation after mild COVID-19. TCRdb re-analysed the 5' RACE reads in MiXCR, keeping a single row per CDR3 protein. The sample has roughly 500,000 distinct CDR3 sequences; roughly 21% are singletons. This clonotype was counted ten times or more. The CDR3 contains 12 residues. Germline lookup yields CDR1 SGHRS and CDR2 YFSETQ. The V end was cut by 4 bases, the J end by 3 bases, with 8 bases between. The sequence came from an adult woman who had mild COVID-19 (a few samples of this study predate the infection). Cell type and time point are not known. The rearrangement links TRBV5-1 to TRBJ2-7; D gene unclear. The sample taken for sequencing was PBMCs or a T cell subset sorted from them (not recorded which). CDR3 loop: CASSPGNYEQYF. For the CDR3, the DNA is TGCGCCAGCAGCCCCGGAAACTACGAGCAGTACTTC.